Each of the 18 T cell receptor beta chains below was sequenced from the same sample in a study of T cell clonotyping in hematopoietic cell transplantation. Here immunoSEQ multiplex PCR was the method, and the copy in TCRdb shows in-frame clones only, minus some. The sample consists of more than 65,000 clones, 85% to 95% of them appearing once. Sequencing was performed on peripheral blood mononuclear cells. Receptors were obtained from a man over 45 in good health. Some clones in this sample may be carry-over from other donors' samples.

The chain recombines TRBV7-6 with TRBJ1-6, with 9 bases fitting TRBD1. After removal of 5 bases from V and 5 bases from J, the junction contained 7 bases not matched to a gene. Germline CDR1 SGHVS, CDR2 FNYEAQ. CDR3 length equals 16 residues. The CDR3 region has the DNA TGTGCCAGCAGCCTAACCGGGACAGGGAATAATTCACCCCTCCACTTT. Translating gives CASSLTGTGNNSPLHF.

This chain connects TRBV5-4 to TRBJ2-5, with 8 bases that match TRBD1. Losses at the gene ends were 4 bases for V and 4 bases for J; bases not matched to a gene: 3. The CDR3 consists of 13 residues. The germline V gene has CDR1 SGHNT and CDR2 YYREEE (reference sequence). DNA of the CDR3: TGTGCCAGCAGCCCAGGACAGGGAGAGACCCAGTACTTC. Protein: CASSPGQGETQYF.

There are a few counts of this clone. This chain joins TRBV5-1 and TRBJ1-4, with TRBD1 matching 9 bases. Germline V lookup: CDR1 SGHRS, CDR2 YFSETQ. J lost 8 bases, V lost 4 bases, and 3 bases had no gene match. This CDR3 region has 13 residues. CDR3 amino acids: CASSIGQGEKLFF. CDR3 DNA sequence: TGCGCCAGCAGCATTGGACAGGGGGAAAAACTGTTTTTT.

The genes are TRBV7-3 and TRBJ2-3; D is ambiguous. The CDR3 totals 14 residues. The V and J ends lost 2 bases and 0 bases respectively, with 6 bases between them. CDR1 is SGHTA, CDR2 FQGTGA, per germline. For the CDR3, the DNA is TGTGCCAGCAGCTTACTGGGAAGCACAGATACGCAGTATTTT. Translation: CASSLLGSTDTQYF.

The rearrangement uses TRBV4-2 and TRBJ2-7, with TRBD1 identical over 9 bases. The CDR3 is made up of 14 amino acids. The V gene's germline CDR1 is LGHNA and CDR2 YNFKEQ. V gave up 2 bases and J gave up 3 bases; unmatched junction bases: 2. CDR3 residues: CASSQPGQGYEQYF. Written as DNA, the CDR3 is TGTGCCAGCAGCCAACCGGGACAGGGCTACGAGCAGTACTTC.

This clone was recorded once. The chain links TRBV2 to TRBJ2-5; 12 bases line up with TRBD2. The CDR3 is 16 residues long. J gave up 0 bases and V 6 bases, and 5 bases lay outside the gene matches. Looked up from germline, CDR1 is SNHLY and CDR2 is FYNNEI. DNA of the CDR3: TGTGCCAGCAGATGGACTAGCGGGGCTTACCAAGAGACCCAGTACTTC. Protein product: CASRWTSGAYQETQYF.

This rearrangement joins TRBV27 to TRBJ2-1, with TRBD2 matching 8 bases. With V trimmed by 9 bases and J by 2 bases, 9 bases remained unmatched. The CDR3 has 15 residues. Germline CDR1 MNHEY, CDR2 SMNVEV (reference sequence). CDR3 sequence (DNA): TGTGCCAGTTGCCCTGCGGGGGGCCCCTACAATGAGCAGTTCTTC. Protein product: CASCPAGGPYNEQFF.

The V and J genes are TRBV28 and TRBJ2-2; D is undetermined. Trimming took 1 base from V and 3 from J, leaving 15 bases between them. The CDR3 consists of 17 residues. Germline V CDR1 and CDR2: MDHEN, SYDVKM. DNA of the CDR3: TGTGCCAGCAGTTTATCCCTCACTGATACCCACACCGGGGAGCTGTTTTTT. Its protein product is CASSLSLTDTHTGELFF.

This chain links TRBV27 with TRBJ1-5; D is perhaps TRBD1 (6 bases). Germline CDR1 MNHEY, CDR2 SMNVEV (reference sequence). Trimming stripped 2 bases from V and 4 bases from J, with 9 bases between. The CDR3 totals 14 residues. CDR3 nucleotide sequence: TGTGCCAGCAGTTTAGCAGGGGCAAATCAGCCCCAGCATTTT. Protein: CASSLAGANQPQHF.

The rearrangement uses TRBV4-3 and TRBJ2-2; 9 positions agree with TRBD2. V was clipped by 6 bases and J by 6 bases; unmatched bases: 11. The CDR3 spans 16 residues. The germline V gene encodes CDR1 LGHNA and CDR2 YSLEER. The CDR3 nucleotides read TGCGCCAGCAGTAAGTGGACTAGCGTCTCTGCCGGGGAGCTGTTTTTT. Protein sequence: CASSKWTSVSAGELFF.

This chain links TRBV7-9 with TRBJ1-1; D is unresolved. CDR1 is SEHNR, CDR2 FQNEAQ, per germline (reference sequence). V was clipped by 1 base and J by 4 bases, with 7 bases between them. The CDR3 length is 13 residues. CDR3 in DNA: TGTGCCAGCAGCTTAGGGACTTCCACTGAAGCTTTCTTT. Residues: CASSLGTSTEAFF.

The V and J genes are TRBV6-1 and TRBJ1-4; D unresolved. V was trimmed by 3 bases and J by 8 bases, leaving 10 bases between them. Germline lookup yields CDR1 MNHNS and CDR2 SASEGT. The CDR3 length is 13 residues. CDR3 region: CASSEGVREKLFF. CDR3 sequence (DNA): TGTGCCAGCAGTGAGGGCGTTAGGGAAAAACTGTTTTTT.

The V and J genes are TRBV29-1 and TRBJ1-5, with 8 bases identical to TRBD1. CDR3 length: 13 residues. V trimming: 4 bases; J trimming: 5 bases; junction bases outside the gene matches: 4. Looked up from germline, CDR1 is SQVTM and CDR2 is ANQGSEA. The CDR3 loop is CSVGTGRDQPQHF. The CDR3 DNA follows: TGCAGCGTTGGGACAGGGAGAGATCAGCCCCAGCATTTT.

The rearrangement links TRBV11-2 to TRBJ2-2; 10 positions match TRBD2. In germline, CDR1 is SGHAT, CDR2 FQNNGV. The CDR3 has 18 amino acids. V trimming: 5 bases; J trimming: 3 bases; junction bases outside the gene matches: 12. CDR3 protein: CASSAAWTSGIYTGELFF. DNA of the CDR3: TGTGCCAGCAGCGCCGCCTGGACTAGCGGTATATACACCGGGGAGCTGTTTTTT.

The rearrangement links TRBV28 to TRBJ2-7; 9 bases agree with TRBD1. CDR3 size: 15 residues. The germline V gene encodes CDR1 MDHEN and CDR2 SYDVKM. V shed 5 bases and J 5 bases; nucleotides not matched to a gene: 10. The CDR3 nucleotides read TGTGCCAGCAGTCCAACAGGGGGCGGAGAGGACGAGCAGTACTTC. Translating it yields CASSPTGGGEDEQYF.

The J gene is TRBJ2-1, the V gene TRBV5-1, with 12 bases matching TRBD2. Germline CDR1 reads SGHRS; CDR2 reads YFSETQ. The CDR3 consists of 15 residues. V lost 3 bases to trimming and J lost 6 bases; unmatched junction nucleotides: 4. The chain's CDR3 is CASSYLAGGPNEQFF. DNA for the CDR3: TGCGCCAGCAGCTATCTAGCGGGGGGGCCCAATGAGCAGTTCTTC.

DNA for the CDR3: TGTGCCAGCAGTTACTCGATTGGGGGGGCACGGAATGAGCAGTTCTTC. Translated, it gives CASSYSIGGARNEQFF. The genes are TRBV6-5 and TRBJ2-1, with a possible D match to TRBD2 (7 bases). Looked up from germline, CDR1 is MNHEY and CDR2 is SVGAGI. The CDR3 loop spans 16 amino acids. V lost 0 bases to trimming and J lost 7 bases, with 16 bases between them.

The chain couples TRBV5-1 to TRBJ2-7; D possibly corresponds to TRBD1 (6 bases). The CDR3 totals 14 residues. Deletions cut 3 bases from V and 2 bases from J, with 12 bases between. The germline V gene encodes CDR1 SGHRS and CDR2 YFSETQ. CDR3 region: CASSSPGATYEQYF. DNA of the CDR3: TGCGCCAGCAGCTCGCCAGGGGCTACCTACGAGCAGTACTTC.